Shown below are 17 T cell receptor beta chains from a single sample sequenced in a study of vaccination and CD4 T cells after COVID-19. As to treatment: roughly ten-day PBMC culture with coronavirus spike peptide pools or control peptides (ViraFEST assay). Sequenced with the Oncomine TCR Beta short-read assay was DNA taken from cultured CD4+ T cells. TCRdb re-called the PCR reads with MiXCR, one entry per CDR3 protein. The sample lists 7,500 to 9,500 distinct CDR3 sequences, 45% to 60% seen once, with about a fifth in the top ten. Antigen specificity for these receptors is unknown. Input material: CD4+ T cells from blood, cultured in vitro. The receptor source for this set is a human donor who had recovered from COVID-19.

This clonotype was counted only a few times. The rearrangement links TRBV11-3 to TRBJ2-3; a possible D gene is TRBD1 (5 bases). Trimming took off 10 bases at V and 2 bases at J, with 16 bases between the two ends. The germline CDR1 and CDR2 sequences are SGHNT and YENEEA. The CDR3 is made up of 14 amino acids. CDR3 protein: CATTQGGHTDTQYF. For the CDR3, the DNA is TGTGCCACAACTCAGGGTGGGCACACAGATACGCAGTATTTT.

This clonotype has just a few counts. J is TRBJ2-5 and V is TRBV15; the D gene is possibly TRBD2 (5 bases). This CDR3 is built from 14 residues. CDR1 and CDR2 from the germline V gene are LNHNV and YYDKDF (reference sequence). Trimming took 2 bases from V and 1 from J, leaving 8 bases between them. CDR3 in amino acids: CATSRRSGQETQYF. The CDR3 nucleotides read TGTGCCACCAGCAGAAGGAGCGGCCAAGAGACCCAGTACTTC.

This clonotype came up once. The chain uses TRBV7-2 and TRBJ2-7; 8 bases are a match to TRBD2. The CDR3 is made up of 16 amino acids. Losses at the gene ends were 5 bases for V and 2 bases for J; bases not matched to a gene: 11. Per germline, CDR1 SGHTA and CDR2 FQGNSA. The CDR3: CASSPTGLDPTYEQYF. CDR3 DNA: TGTGCCAGCAGCCCGACGGGACTAGACCCGACCTACGAGCAGTACTTC. The full variable domain, rest sourced from reference TRBV7-2 and TRBJ2-7, is GAGVSQSPSNKVTEKGKDVELRCDPISGHTALYWYRQSLGQGLEFLIYFQGNSAPDKSGLPSDRFSAERTGGSVSTLTIQRTQQEDSAVYLCASSPTGLDPTYEQYFGPGTRLTVT.

The rearrangement joins TRBV20-1 to TRBJ1-5; D unclear. Germline V gene lookup returns CDR1 DFQATT and CDR2 SNEGSKA (reference sequence). Trimming shortened V by 6 bases and J by 0 bases, and 9 bases separated the two germline ends. CDR3 length: 13 residues. CDR3 sequence: CSAGRYSNQPQHF. The DNA for the CDR3 is TGCAGTGCCGGACGGTATAGCAATCAGCCCCAGCATTTT.

J is TRBJ1-3 and V is TRBV28; the D gene is possibly TRBD1 (6 bases). Germline CDR1 MDHEN, CDR2 SYDVKM. V lost 3 bases to trimming and J lost 2 bases, with 11 bases between them. The CDR3 extends over 15 amino acids. The CDR3 DNA reads TGTGCCAGCAGTTTTCGGGGGGGCCCTGGAAACACCATATATTTT. It yields the protein CASSFRGGPGNTIYF.

The chain uses TRBV28 and TRBJ2-7, with D tentatively TRBD1 (5 bases). V was trimmed by 8 bases and J by 8 bases, leaving 10 bases between them. CDR1 is MDHEN, CDR2 SYDVKM, per germline. CDR3 length: 10 residues. As DNA, the CDR3 is TGTGCCAGCGGGGCCCAACAGCAGTACTTC. As protein: CASGAQQQYF.

The J gene is TRBJ2-3, the V gene TRBV27; 7 bases are a match to TRBD1. This CDR3 is 14 amino acids long. Germline trimming cut 6 bases from V and 6 bases from J; bases unmatched to any gene: 9. Germline V gene sequence: CDR1 MNHEY, CDR2 SMNVEV (reference sequence). The CDR3: CASSAGTAFDTQYF. Written as DNA, the CDR3 is TGTGCCAGCAGCGCCGGGACAGCGTTCGATACGCAGTATTTT.

The chain uses TRBV25-1 and TRBJ2-1, with TRBD1 matching over 11 bases. J lost 6 bases, V lost 0 bases, and 16 bases had no gene match. Per germline, CDR1 MGHDK and CDR2 SYGVNS. The CDR3 runs to 20 residues. CDR3 residues: CASSEYSQWRVGQGVNEQFF. The DNA of the CDR3 is TGTGCCAGCAGTGAATATTCTCAGTGGAGGGTGGGACAGGGGGTCAATGAGCAGTTCTTC.

This clonotype was recorded a few times. J is TRBJ1-2 and V is TRBV18, with D unclear. The germline gives CDR1 KGHSH, CDR2 LQKENI. The length of the CDR3 is 14 residues. V lost 3 bases to trimming and J lost 4 bases, with 12 bases between them. CDR3: CASSPVREGYGYTF. The CDR3 DNA reads TGTGCCAGCTCACCCGTCCGGGAAGGCTATGGCTACACCTTC. Using reference TRBV18 and TRBJ1-2 for the parts outside the CDR3, the full variable domain is NAGVMQNPRHLVRRRGQEARLRCSPMKGHSHVYWYRQLPEEGLKFMVYLQKENIIDESGMPKERFSAEFPKEGPSILRIQQVVRGDSAAYFCASSPVREGYGYTFGSGTRLTVV.

CDR3 amino acids: CASSQTDTSYGYTF. The CDR3, as DNA: TGTGCCAGCAGCCAAACCGACACCTCCTATGGCTACACCTTC. This chain uses TRBV4-2 with TRBJ1-2; D is unclear. Germline V CDR1 and CDR2: LGHNA, YNFKEQ. Between the trimmed V and J ends, which lost 2 bases and 4 bases, there was a span of 11 bases. This CDR3 contains 14 residues.

The chain links TRBV7-2 to TRBJ1-5, with D unclear. The CDR3 has 16 amino acids. The germline gives CDR1 SGHTA, CDR2 FQGNSA. Trimming stripped 1 base from V and 0 bases from J, with 10 bases between. CDR3 in DNA: TGTGCCAGCAGCTTAGTTGCAGGTTATAGCAATCAGCCCCAGCATTTT. It codes for CASSLVAGYSNQPQHF.

V and J are TRBV6-5 and TRBJ2-1; D is possibly TRBD1 (5 bases). CDR3 length: 11 residues. Trimming took off 2 bases at V and 9 bases at J, with 5 bases between the two ends. Germline V gives CDR1 MNHEY, CDR2 SVGAGI. For the CDR3, the DNA is TGTGCCAGCAGTTACAGGGGTGAGCAGTTCTTC. Its translation is CASSYRGEQFF.

The chain recombines TRBV7-2 with TRBJ2-4; TRBD2 agrees at 7 bases. Germline CDR1 is SGHTA and CDR2 is FQGNSA. Trimming took 8 bases from V and 1 from J; bases not matched to a gene: 8. The CDR3 runs 15 residues. CDR3: CASGGVRSAKNIQYF. CDR3 bases: TGTGCCAGCGGGGGGGTGCGCTCGGCCAAAAACATTCAGTACTTC.

This clonotype showed up just once. The rearrangement links TRBV5-1 to TRBJ2-1; D gene ambiguous. The V gene lost 2 bases and the J gene lost 7 bases, with 10 bases spanning the gap. Germline V gives CDR1 SGHRS, CDR2 YFSETQ. This CDR3 has 13 amino acids. The DNA for the CDR3 is TGCGCCAGCAGCTTTTCACTGCCGAATGAGCAGTTCTTC. This codes for CASSFSLPNEQFF.

As DNA, the CDR3 is TGTGCCAGCAGCTCACCCGACAGGGACCCTTCATCTGAGCAGTACTTC. It yields the protein CASSSPDRDPSSEQYF. The chain couples TRBV11-3 to TRBJ2-7; 7 nucleotides align to TRBD1. Germline V gene sequence: CDR1 SGHNT, CDR2 YENEEA. CDR3 length: 16 residues. Losses at the gene ends were 4 bases for V and 7 bases for J; bases not matched to a gene: 16.

The V call is TRBV20-1, the J call TRBJ2-2; 7 positions match TRBD1. V lost 4 bases, J lost 4 bases, and 0 bases stayed unmatched. Germline values: CDR1 DFQATT, CDR2 SNEGSKA (reference sequence). The CDR3 runs 12 residues. CDR3 DNA sequence: TGCAGTGCTACAGGGGGCACCGGGGAGCTGTTTTTT. Its translation: CSATGGTGELFF.

This clonotype was seen a handful of times. The rearrangement uses TRBV10-3 and TRBJ2-6; TRBD1 aligns across 9 bases. The CDR3 extends over 16 amino acids. Germline lookup yields CDR1 ENHRY and CDR2 SYGVKD. Trimming removed 10 bases from V and 1 base from J; junction bases left unmatched: 8. The CDR3 spells CATTPGTGSGANVLTF. The DNA of the CDR3 is TGTGCCACCACCCCAGGGACAGGGTCTGGGGCCAACGTCCTGACTTTC.